The 18 T cell receptor beta chains below come from one sample, sequenced in a study of cytomegalovirus exposure and HLA in healthy donors. The PCR contained 60 Vbeta and 13 Jbeta primers. The repertoire was sequenced with immunoSEQ multiplex PCR; TCRdb's copy has only in-frame clones and lacks some. In the table there are about 150,000 clones, roughly 82% of which are singletons. The sequenced sample was PBMCs. The receptors here all came from a woman aged 45 to 65 in good health and CMV-seropositive.

This chain connects TRBV6-4 to TRBJ2-6; 7 bases are shared with TRBD1. V was clipped by 3 bases and J by 0 bases; unmatched bases: 5. Looked up from germline, CDR1 is MRHNA and CDR2 is SNTAGT. This CDR3 is built from 17 residues. The CDR3 sequence: CASSESTGISGANVLTF. CDR3 DNA sequence: TGTGCCAGCAGTGAGTCGACAGGGATCTCTGGGGCCAACGTCCTGACTTTC.

This clone was seen only once. The V and J genes are TRBV30 and TRBJ2-2; TRBD1 matches at 8 bases. CDR3 size: 13 residues. Germline trimming cut 2 bases from V and 6 bases from J; bases unmatched to any gene: 2. Germline CDR1 GTSNPN, CDR2 SVGIG (reference sequence). The CDR3 sequence: CAWSLTGAGELFF. CDR3 coding DNA: TGTGCCTGGAGTCTGACAGGGGCCGGGGAGCTGTTTTTT. The variable domain in full, completed from reference TRBV30 and TRBJ2-2, reads SQTIHQWPATLVQPVGSPLSLECTVEGTSNPNLYWYRQAAGRGLQLLFYSVGIGQISSEVPQNLSASRPQDRQFILSSKKLLLSDSGFYLCAWSLTGAGELFFGEGSRLTVL.

This sequence joins TRBV6-4 and TRBJ1-4; D might be TRBD1 (5 bases). The germline CDR1 and CDR2 sequences are MRHNA and SNTAGT. The CDR3 runs to 17 residues. V gave up 9 bases and J gave up 0 bases, with 20 bases separating them. In DNA form, the CDR3 reads TGTGCCAGTTCTGGCCCGCTTGACAGCCCAACTAATGAAAAACTGTTTTTT. It yields the protein CASSGPLDSPTNEKLFF.

V and J are TRBV5-1 and TRBJ1-1, with D unresolved. The CDR3 extends over 15 amino acids. V was clipped by 0 bases and J by 0 bases, with 9 bases between them. Germline lookup yields CDR1 SGHRS and CDR2 YFSETQ. The chain's CDR3 is CASSLEGVMNTEAFF. The DNA of the CDR3 is TGCGCCAGCAGCTTGGAGGGAGTCATGAACACTGAAGCTTTCTTT.

The gene calls are TRBV4-1 and TRBJ2-5; the match to TRBD2 covers 8 bases. V was clipped by 4 bases and J by 4 bases; unmatched bases: 5. Germline CDR1 reads MGHRA; CDR2 reads YSYEKL. This CDR3 has 14 amino acids. CDR3 in amino acids: CASSLQRESETQYF. The CDR3 DNA is TGCGCCAGCAGCCTGCAGCGGGAGTCAGAGACCCAGTACTTC.

V gene TRBV15 combines with J gene TRBJ2-7; no clear D. This CDR3 region has 13 residues. Germline V lookup: CDR1 LNHNV, CDR2 YYDKDF (reference sequence). Trimming shortened V by 0 bases and J by 2 bases, and 5 bases separated the two germline ends. The CDR3 loop reads CATSRDPAYEQYF. CDR3 nucleotides: TGTGCCACCAGCAGAGATCCGGCCTACGAGCAGTACTTC.

The CDR3 here is CASSKDRGDAPYEQYF. Here the CDR3 DNA reads TGTGCCAGCAGCAAGGACAGAGGAGACGCCCCCTACGAGCAGTACTTC. The chain couples TRBV7-8 to TRBJ2-7, with a tentative D call TRBD1 (6 bases). Looked up from germline, CDR1 is SGHVS and CDR2 is FQNEAQ. This CDR3 has 16 residues. Trimming removed 5 bases from V and 2 bases from J, with 19 bases in between.

The chain uses TRBV19 and TRBJ1-1, with D uncertain. CDR1 and CDR2 (germline): LNHDA, SQIVND (reference sequence). Trimming removed 6 bases at V and 5 bases at J, with 10 bases between. The length of the CDR3 is 12 residues. The chain's CDR3 is CASSGGRTEAFF. CDR3 nucleotide sequence: TGTGCCAGTAGCGGAGGGCGGACTGAAGCTTTCTTT.

A remark on this clone: Other DNA variants within this sample encode the same CDR3. The chain uses TRBV4-3 and TRBJ1-5; D unclear. This CDR3 contains 15 residues. CDR1 LGHNA and CDR2 YSLEER come from the germline V gene. V shed 0 bases and J shed 7 bases, with 13 bases lying between them. CDR3: CASSQDRGYNQPQHF. The CDR3 nucleotides are TGCGCCAGCAGCCAAGATCGGGGTTACAACCAGCCCCAGCATTTT.

The CDR3: CASSAQGPNSPLHF. CDR3 sequence (DNA): TGTGCCAGCAGCGCACAGGGACCTAATTCACCCCTCCACTTT. The gene calls are TRBV9 and TRBJ1-6; the D gene is possibly TRBD1 (6 bases). In germline, CDR1 is SGDLS, CDR2 YYNGEE. There are 14 residues in the CDR3. Trimming cost V 3 bases and J 6 bases, with 10 bases left between them.

This clone was counted a few times. The chain employs TRBV6-1 and TRBJ2-7, with D possibly matching TRBD1 (6 bases). CDR3 length equals 13 residues. Per germline, CDR1 MNHNS and CDR2 SASEGT. The ends were cut back, 1 base at V and 2 bases at J, with 6 bases in the middle. CDR3 amino acids: CASSEGGPYEQYF. The DNA of the CDR3 is TGTGCCAGCAGTGAAGGGGGGCCCTACGAGCAGTACTTC.

The chain recombines TRBV19 with TRBJ2-2, with 9 bases that match TRBD2. The CDR3 consists of 15 residues. Germline-derived CDR1 and CDR2 are LNHDA and SQIVND (reference sequence). V shed 7 bases, J shed 4 bases, and the junction held 7 bases outside the gene matches. Written as DNA, the CDR3 is TGTGCCAGTAAAGGGAGCGGGGGGTCCACCGGGGAGCTGTTTTTT. Translated, it gives CASKGSGGSTGELFF.

The chain is built from TRBV5-1 and TRBJ1-6; D unresolved. Trimming took off 0 bases at V and 7 bases at J, with 8 bases between the two ends. The CDR3 covers 14 residues. The germline gives CDR1 SGHRS, CDR2 YFSETQ. The CDR3 DNA is TGCGCCAGCAGCTTGGCACAGAACAATTCACCCCTCCACTTT. Translation gives CASSLAQNNSPLHF.

This CDR3 is CASSRGQGYSPLHF. DNA of the CDR3: TGTGCCAGCAGCCGAGGACAGGGTTACTCACCCCTCCACTTT. The rearrangement uses TRBV5-6 and TRBJ1-6; 8 bases map to TRBD1. The trim removed 4 bases at V and 10 bases at J, leaving 7 bases unmatched. This CDR3 spans 14 amino acids. Germline values: CDR1 SGHDT, CDR2 YYEEEE. Full variable domain (outside the CDR3, taken from reference TRBV5-6 and TRBJ1-6): DAGVTQSPTHLIKTRGQQVTLRCSPKSGHDTVSWYQQALGQGPQFIFQYYEEEERQRGNFPDRFSGHQFPNYSSELNVNALLLGDSALYLCASSRGQGYSPLHFGNGTRLTVT.

This chain connects TRBV5-1 to TRBJ2-7; TRBD1 is a possible D gene (5 bases). Trimming cost V 5 bases and J 6 bases, with 18 bases left between them. Per the germline V gene, CDR1 is SGHRS and CDR2 is YFSETQ. This CDR3 has 14 residues. The CDR3: CASRISTDQGEQYF. The CDR3 region has the DNA TGCGCCAGCAGAATCAGCACGGACCAGGGCGAGCAGTACTTC.

This clone showed up just a few times. V usage is TRBV6-1 and J usage is TRBJ2-2; possibly TRBD2 for D (7 bases). Germline CDR1 MNHNS, CDR2 SASEGT. CDR3 length equals 15 residues. The V gene lost 7 bases and the J gene lost 3 bases, with 15 bases spanning the gap. CDR3 nucleotides: TGTGCCAGCAACGAGGGGGGGAGGGACACCGGGGAGCTGTTTTTT. Residues: CASNEGGRDTGELFF.

V is TRBV20-1 and J is TRBJ1-4; D unresolved. CDR1 is DFQATT, CDR2 SNEGSKA, per germline (reference sequence). The V end was cut by 5 bases, the J end by 8 bases, with 9 bases between. This CDR3 contains 11 residues. DNA for the CDR3: TGCAGTGCTTGGGCCTACGAAAAACTGTTTTTT. Translation gives CSAWAYEKLFF.

The CDR3 protein is CASSQVQALNTEAFF. As DNA, the CDR3 is TGTGCCAGCAGCCAAGTACAGGCCCTGAACACTGAAGCTTTCTTT. V and J are TRBV14 and TRBJ1-1; the D gene is possibly TRBD1 (5 bases). The CDR3 has 15 amino acids. Germline-derived CDR1 and CDR2 are SGHDN and FVKESK. V lost 1 base and J 0 bases, leaving 9 bases between the germline ends.